These 15 T cell receptor beta chains were sequenced from one sample in a study of blood T cell repertoires in COVID-19. Sequenced by immunoSEQ multiplex PCR; TCRdb stores in-frame clones only, minus some. The sample consists of roughly 130,000 clones, roughly 80% of them appearing once. Sequencing used peripheral blood. All receptors come from a middle-aged man with acute or convalescent COVID-19.

This chain links TRBV13 with TRBJ2-7; 11 bases map to TRBD2. In germline, CDR1 is PRHDT, CDR2 FYEKMQ (reference sequence). The CDR3 has 16 amino acids. J was trimmed by 2 bases and V by 5 bases; bases with no gene match: 8. CDR3 sequence (DNA): TGTGCCAGCAGCCCGCCCTCACTAGCGGGGGCCTACGAGCAGTACTTC. This codes for CASSPPSLAGAYEQYF.

This clone was seen a handful of times. This sequence joins TRBV30 and TRBJ1-5; D gene ambiguous. The CDR3 spans 11 residues. Germline V CDR1 and CDR2: GTSNPN, SVGIG (reference sequence). The V and J ends lost 5 bases and 2 bases respectively, with 4 bases between them. This chain's CDR3 is CAWGRNQPQHF. In DNA, the CDR3 is TGTGCCTGGGGGCGCAATCAGCCCCAGCATTTT.

This chain uses TRBV2 with TRBJ1-1; D not resolved. The germline V and J ends were trimmed by 0 bases and 1 base, with 15 bases remaining between them. The CDR3 runs to 17 residues. The germline gives CDR1 SNHLY, CDR2 FYNNEI. CDR3 sequence: CASSEALRGLGNTEAFF. The CDR3, as DNA: TGTGCCAGCAGTGAAGCGCTTCGAGGGCTGGGGAACACTGAAGCTTTCTTT.

The V gene is TRBV6-5, the J gene TRBJ1-6; TRBD1 matches 10 bases. CDR1 and CDR2 from the germline V gene are MNHEY and SVGAGI. This CDR3 contains 15 residues. The J segment lost 10 bases and the V segment lost 5 bases, leaving 8 bases of the junction unmatched. The CDR3 reads CASSPPGQGRSPLHF. CDR3 coding DNA: TGTGCCAGCAGTCCCCCGGGACAGGGGAGATCACCCCTCCACTTT.

This clone has more than one count but fewer than ten. The V gene is TRBV29-1, the J gene TRBJ1-3; D is ambiguous. The CDR3 spans 14 residues. Trimming removed 4 bases from V and 0 bases from J, with 10 bases in between. Per the germline V gene, CDR1 is SQVTM and CDR2 is ANQGSEA. The DNA of the CDR3 is TGCAGCGTTGTCGAGCCAGGCTCTGGAAACACCATATATTTT. Protein sequence: CSVVEPGSGNTIYF.

The chain uses TRBV7-6 and TRBJ2-3; D remains unclear. The CDR3 runs to 15 residues. The V end lost 0 bases, the J end lost 2 bases, and 9 bases lay between the germline ends. Germline CDR1 reads SGHVS; CDR2 reads FNYEAQ. Here the CDR3 reads CASSLAAGYTDTQYF. CDR3 DNA: TGTGCCAGCAGCTTAGCTGCCGGTTACACAGATACGCAGTATTTT.

The chain employs TRBV9 and TRBJ2-3, with a tentative D call TRBD2 (6 bases). The CDR3 covers 15 residues. V gave up 8 bases and J gave up 0 bases, with 16 bases separating them. CDR1 is SGDLS and CDR2 is YYNGEE in the germline V gene. The CDR3 nucleotides read TGTGCCAGTCGAAGGATTGGGACTAGCACAGATACGCAGTATTTT. Translating it yields CASRRIGTSTDTQYF.

This chain connects TRBV6-6 to TRBJ2-7; TRBD2 is a possible D gene (5 bases). The CDR3 consists of 13 residues. Germline V gives CDR1 MNHNY, CDR2 SVGAGI (reference sequence). The CDR3 region is CASSYSGVSEQHV. CDR3 in DNA: TGTGCCAGCAGTTACTCGGGAGTTTCCGAGCAGCACGTC.

This clone turned up a few times. The genes are TRBV6-2 or TRBV6-3 and TRBJ2-1, with 12 bases identical to TRBD2. This CDR3 comprises 15 residues. V trimming: 4 bases; J trimming: 8 bases; junction bases outside the gene matches: 6. The germline V gene encodes CDR1 MNHEY and CDR2 SVGEGT. This CDR3 is CASSWGLAGLDEQFF. DNA for the CDR3: TGTGCCAGCAGTTGGGGACTAGCGGGCTTGGATGAGCAGTTCTTC.

V usage is TRBV3-1 (or the pseudogene TRBV3-2) and J usage is TRBJ1-1, with a tentative D call TRBD1 (6 bases). The CDR3 contains 14 residues. The germline V gene has CDR1 LGHDT and CDR2 YNNKEL (reference sequence). With 4 bases removed from V and 6 bases from J, the gap between germline ends came to 15 bases. The CDR3 DNA follows: TGTGCCAGCAGCCCCTTTGACAGGTTCGCTGAAGCTTTCTTT. Translating it yields CASSPFDRFAEAFF.

The chain couples TRBV20-1 to TRBJ2-7; the D gene is possibly TRBD2 (5 bases). The V gene lost 2 bases and the J gene lost 7 bases, with 9 bases spanning the gap. The germline V gene encodes CDR1 DFQATT and CDR2 SNEGSKA (reference sequence). This CDR3 has 11 amino acids. CDR3 amino acids: CSARLAREQYF. CDR3 in DNA: TGCAGTGCTAGACTAGCTCGGGAGCAGTACTTC.

This chain joins TRBV10-3 and TRBJ2-3; TRBD2 matches at 8 bases. The CDR3 is 18 residues long. Germline V gives CDR1 ENHRY, CDR2 SYGVKD. The junction had 11 bases not matched to a gene; V was cut back by 0 bases and J by 3 bases. The chain's CDR3 is CAISESGGVAGSTDTQYF. The CDR3 DNA reads as TGTGCCATCAGTGAGTCGGGGGGGGTAGCGGGAAGTACAGATACGCAGTATTTT.

The chain uses TRBV11-2 and TRBJ1-5, with 7 bases that match TRBD1. Germline V gives CDR1 SGHAT, CDR2 FQNNGV. The CDR3 sequence is 13 residues long. Trimming took 6 bases from V and 7 from J; bases not matched to a gene: 6. CDR3: CASSSGQYQPQHF. Here the CDR3 DNA reads TGTGCCAGCAGTTCGGGACAGTACCAGCCCCAGCATTTT.

This clone has a single count. V and J are TRBV19 and TRBJ2-7; 7 bases align to TRBD1. The germline V gene encodes CDR1 LNHDA and CDR2 SQIVND (reference sequence). V shed 5 bases and J 5 bases; nucleotides not matched to a gene: 12. CDR3 length equals 15 residues. As DNA, the CDR3 is TGTGCCAGTAGTCCCAGGACAGGAGCGATCCACGAGCAGTACTTC. Translation: CASSPRTGAIHEQYF.

This rearrangement joins TRBV7-8 to TRBJ2-3; D not resolved. Per germline, CDR1 SGHVS and CDR2 FQNEAQ. The CDR3 sequence is 15 residues long. V lost 1 base to trimming and J lost 1 base, with 9 bases between them. CDR3 DNA: TGTGCCAGCAGCTTAGATCCTACTCGCACAGATACGCAGTATTTT. Translation: CASSLDPTRTDTQYF.